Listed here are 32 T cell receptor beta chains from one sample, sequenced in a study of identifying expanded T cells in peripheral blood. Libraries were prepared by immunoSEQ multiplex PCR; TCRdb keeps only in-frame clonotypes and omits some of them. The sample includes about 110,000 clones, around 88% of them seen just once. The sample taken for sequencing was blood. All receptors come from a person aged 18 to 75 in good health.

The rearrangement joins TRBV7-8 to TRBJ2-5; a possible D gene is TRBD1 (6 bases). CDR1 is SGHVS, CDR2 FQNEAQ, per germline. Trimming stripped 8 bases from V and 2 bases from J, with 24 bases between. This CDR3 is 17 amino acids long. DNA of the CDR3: TGTGCCAGCCAGACCCTCAGCTTATTTCAGGGGCAAGAGACCCAGTACTTC. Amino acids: CASQTLSLFQGQETQYF. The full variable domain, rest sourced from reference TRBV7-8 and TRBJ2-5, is GAGVSQSPRYKVAKRGQDVALRCDPISGHVSLFWYQQALGQGPEFLTYFQNEAQLDKSGLPSDRFFAERPEGSVSTLKIQRTQQEDSAVYLCASQTLSLFQGQETQYFGPGTRLLVL.

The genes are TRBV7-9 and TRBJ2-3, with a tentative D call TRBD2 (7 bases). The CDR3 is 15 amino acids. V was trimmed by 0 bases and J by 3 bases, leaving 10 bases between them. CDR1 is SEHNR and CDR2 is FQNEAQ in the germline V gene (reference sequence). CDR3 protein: CASSLARGTTDTQYF. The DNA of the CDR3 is TGTGCCAGCAGCTTAGCGCGGGGGACAACAGATACGCAGTATTTT.

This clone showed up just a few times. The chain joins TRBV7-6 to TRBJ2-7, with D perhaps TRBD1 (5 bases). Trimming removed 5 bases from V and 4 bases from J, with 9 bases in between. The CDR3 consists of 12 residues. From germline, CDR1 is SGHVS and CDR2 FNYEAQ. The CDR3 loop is CASSPTAYEQYF. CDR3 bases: TGTGCCAGCAGCCCGACAGCGTACGAGCAGTACTTC. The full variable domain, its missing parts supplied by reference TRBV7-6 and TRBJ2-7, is GAGVSQSPRYKVTKRGQDVALRCDPISGHVSLYWYRQALGQGPEFLTYFNYEAQQDKSGLPNDRFSAERPEGSISTLTIQRTEQRDSAMYRCASSPTAYEQYFGPGTRLTVT.

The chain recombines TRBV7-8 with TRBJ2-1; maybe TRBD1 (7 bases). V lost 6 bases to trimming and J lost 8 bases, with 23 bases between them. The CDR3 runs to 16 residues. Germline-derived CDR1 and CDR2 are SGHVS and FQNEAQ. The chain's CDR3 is CASRLGVGGGLDEQFF. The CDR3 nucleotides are TGTGCCAGCAGGCTTGGAGTAGGAGGGGGCCTCGATGAGCAGTTCTTC.

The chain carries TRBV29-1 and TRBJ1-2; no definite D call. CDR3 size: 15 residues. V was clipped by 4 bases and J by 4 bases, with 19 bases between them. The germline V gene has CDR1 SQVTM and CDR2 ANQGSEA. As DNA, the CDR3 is TGCAGCGTTGGTAGGAGGCAGGACCTTTCCTATGGCTACACCTTC. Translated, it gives CSVGRRQDLSYGYTF. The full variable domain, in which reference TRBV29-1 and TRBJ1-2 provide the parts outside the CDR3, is SAVISQKPSRDICQRGTSLTIQCQVDSQVTMMFWYRQQPGQSLTLIATANQGSEATYESGFVIDKFPISRPNLTFSTLTVSNMSPEDSSIYLCSVGRRQDLSYGYTFGSGTRLTVV.

The CDR3 loop reads CASSLGTGYHGELFF. DNA for the CDR3: TGTGCCAGCAGCCTCGGGACAGGGTATCACGGGGAGCTGTTTTTT. This chain joins TRBV11-3 and TRBJ2-2, with 9 bases fitting TRBD1. The V gene's germline CDR1 is SGHNT and CDR2 YENEEA. The CDR3 is 15 amino acids. The trim removed 5 bases at V and 7 bases at J, leaving 8 bases unmatched.

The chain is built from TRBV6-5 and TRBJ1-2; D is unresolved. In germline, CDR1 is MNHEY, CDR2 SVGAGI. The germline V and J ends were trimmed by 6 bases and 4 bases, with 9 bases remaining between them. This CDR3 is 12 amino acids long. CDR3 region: CASRLQSYGYTF. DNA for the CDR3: TGTGCCAGCAGACTTCAGTCCTATGGCTACACCTTC.

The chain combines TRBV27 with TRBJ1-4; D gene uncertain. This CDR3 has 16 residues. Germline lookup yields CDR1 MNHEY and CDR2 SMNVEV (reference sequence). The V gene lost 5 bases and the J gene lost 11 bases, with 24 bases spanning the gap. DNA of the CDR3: TGTGCCAGCAGTGTTGGACGAGATTTAGCTCCCGAGAAACTGTTTTTT. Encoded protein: CASSVGRDLAPEKLFF.

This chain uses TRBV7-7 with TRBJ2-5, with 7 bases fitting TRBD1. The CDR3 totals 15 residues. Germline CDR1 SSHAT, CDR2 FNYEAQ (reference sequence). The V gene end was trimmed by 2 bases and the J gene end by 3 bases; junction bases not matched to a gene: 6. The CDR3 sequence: CASSLLGGGEETQYF. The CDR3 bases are TGTGCCAGCAGCTTATTAGGGGGCGGAGAAGAGACCCAGTACTTC.

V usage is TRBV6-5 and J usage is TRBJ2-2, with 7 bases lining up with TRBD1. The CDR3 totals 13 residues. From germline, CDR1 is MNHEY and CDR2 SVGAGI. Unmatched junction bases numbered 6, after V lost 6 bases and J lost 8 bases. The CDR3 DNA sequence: TGTGCCAGCAGCGCTACAGGGGTGGGGGAGCTGTTTTTT. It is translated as CASSATGVGELFF.

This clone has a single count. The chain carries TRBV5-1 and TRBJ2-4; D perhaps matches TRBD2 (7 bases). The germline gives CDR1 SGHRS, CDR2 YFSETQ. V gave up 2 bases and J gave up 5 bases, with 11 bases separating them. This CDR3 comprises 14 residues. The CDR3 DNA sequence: TGCGCCAGCAGCTTCGCGGGGGCTGAAAACATTCAGTACTTC. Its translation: CASSFAGAENIQYF.

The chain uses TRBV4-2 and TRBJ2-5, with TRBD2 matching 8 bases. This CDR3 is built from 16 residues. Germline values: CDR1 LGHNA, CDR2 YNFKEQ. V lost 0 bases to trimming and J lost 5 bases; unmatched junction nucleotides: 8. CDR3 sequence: CASSQDGRGVGETQYF. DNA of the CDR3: TGTGCCAGCAGCCAAGATGGGCGGGGGGTAGGGGAGACCCAGTACTTC.

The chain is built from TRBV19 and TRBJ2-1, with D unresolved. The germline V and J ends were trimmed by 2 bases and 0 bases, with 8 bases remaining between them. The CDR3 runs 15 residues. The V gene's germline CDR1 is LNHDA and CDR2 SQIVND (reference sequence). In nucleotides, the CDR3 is TGTGCCAGTAGTATAATGGGTAGCTCCTACAATGAGCAGTTCTTC. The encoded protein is CASSIMGSSYNEQFF.

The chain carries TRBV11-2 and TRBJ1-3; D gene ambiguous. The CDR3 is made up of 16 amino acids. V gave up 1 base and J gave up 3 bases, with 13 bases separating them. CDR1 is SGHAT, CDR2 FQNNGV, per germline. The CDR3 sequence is CASSLVGAARGNTIYF. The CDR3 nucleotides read TGTGCCAGCAGCTTAGTGGGAGCAGCCCGTGGAAACACCATATATTTT.

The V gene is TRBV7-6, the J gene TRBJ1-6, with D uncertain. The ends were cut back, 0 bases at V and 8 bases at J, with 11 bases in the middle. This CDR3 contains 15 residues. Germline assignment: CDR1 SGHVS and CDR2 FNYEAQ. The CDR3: CASSLASIGYSPLHF. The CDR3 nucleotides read TGTGCCAGCAGCTTAGCCTCGATCGGTTATTCACCCCTCCACTTT.

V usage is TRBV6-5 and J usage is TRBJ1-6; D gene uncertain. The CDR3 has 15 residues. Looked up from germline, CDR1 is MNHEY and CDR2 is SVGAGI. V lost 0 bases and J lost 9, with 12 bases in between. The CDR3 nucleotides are TGTGCCAGCAGTTACTCGAAAGGGATTGCTTCACCCCTCCACTTT. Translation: CASSYSKGIASPLHF.

CDR3 region: CATSYPGEAGVTNEQFF. In DNA form, the CDR3 reads TGTGCCACCAGCTACCCTGGGGAGGCAGGGGTCACCAATGAGCAGTTCTTC. The rearrangement links TRBV15 to TRBJ2-1; D tentatively reads TRBD1 or TRBD2 (6 bases each). Germline V gene data show CDR1 as LNHNV and CDR2 as YYDKDF (reference sequence). There are 17 residues in the CDR3. Trimming left V 5 bases short and J 6 bases short, with 23 bases between.

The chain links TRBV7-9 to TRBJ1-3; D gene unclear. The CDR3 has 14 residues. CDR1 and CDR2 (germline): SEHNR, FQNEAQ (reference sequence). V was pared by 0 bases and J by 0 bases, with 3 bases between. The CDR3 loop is CASSLAGSGNTIYF. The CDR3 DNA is TGTGCCAGCAGCTTAGCGGGCTCTGGAAACACCATATATTTT.

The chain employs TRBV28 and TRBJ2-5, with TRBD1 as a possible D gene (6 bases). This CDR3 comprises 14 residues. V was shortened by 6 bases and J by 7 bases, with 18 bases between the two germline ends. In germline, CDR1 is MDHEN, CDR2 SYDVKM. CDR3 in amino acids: CASRSGVLKATQYF. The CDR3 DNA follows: TGTGCCAGCAGGTCAGGGGTGTTGAAAGCGACCCAGTACTTC.

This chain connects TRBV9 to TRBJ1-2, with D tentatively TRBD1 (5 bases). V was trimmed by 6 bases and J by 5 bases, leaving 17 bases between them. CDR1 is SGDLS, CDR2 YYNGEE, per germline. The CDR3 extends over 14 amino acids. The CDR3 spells CASTPPGRPYGYTF. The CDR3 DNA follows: TGTGCCAGCACCCCGCCGGGGCGACCTTATGGCTACACCTTC. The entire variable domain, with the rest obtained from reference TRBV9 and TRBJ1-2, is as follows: DSGVTQTPKHLITATGQRVTLRCSPRSGDLSVYWYQQSLDQGLQFLIQYYNGEERAKGNILERFSAQQFPDLHSELNLSSLELGDSALYFCASTPPGRPYGYTFGSGTRLTVV.

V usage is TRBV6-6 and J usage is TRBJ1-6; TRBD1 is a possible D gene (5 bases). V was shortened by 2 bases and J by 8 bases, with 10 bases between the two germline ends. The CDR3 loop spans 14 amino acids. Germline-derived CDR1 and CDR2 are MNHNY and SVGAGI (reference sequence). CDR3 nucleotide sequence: TGTGCCAGCAGTTACGGGGGTTGGGATTCACCCCTCCACTTT. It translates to CASSYGGWDSPLHF.

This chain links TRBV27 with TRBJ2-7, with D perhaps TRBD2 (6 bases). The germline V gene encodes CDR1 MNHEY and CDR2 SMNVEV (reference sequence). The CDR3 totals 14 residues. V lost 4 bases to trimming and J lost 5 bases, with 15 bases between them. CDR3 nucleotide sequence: TGTGCCAGCAGTTCTGCGGGGACCTTGGACGAGCAGTACTTC. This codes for CASSSAGTLDEQYF.

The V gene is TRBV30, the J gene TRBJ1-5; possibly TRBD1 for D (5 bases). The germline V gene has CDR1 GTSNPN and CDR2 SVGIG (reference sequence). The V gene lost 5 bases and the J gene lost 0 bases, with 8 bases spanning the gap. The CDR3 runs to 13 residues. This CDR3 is CAWGTVSNQPQHF. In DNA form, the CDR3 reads TGTGCCTGGGGGACGGTTAGCAATCAGCCCCAGCATTTT.

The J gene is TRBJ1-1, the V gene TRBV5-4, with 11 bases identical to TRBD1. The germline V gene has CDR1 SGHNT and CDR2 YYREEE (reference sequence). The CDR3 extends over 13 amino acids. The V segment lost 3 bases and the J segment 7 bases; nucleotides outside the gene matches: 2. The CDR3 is CASSWGQGGEAFF. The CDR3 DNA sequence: TGTGCCAGCAGCTGGGGACAGGGGGGTGAAGCTTTCTTT.

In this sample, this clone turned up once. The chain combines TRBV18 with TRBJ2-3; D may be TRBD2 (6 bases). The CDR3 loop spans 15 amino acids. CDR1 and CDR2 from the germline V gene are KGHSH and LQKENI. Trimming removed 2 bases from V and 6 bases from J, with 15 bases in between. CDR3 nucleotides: TGTGCCAGCTCACCAGGAGGAGGGGTAGGCGATACGCAGTATTTT. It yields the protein CASSPGGGVGDTQYF.

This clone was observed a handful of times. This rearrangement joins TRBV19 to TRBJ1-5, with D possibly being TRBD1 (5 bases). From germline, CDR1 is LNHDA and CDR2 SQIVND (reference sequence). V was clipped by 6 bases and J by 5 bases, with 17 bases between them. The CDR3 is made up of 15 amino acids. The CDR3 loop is CASRPTTRGDQPQHF. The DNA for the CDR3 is TGTGCCAGTAGACCTACGACGAGGGGTGATCAGCCCCAGCATTTT.

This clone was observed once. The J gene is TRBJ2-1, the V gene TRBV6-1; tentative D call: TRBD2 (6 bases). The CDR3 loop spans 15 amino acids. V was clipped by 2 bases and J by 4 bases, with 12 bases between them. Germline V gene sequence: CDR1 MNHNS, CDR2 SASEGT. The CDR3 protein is CASSEPGGEYNEQFF. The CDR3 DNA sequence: TGTGCCAGCAGTGAACCGGGCGGGGAATACAATGAGCAGTTCTTC.

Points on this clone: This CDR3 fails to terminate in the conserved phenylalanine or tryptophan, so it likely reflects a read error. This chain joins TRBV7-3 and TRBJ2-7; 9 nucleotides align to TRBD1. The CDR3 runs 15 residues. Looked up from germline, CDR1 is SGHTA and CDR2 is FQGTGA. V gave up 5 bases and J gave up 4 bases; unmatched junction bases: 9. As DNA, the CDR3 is TGTGCCAGCAGCCTAAAGGGACAGGGACTTTACGAGCAGTACTCC. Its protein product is CASSLKGQGLYEQYS.

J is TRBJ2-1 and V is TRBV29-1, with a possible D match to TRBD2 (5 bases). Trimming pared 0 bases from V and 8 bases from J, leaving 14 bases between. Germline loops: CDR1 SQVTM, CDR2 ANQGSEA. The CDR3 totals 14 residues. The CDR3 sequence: CSVEEPTGWDEQFF. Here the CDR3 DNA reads TGCAGCGTTGAAGAACCGACGGGATGGGATGAGCAGTTCTTC.

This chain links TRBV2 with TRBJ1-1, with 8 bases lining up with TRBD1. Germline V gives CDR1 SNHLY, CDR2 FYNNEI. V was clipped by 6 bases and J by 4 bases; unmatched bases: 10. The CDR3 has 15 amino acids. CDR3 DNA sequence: TGTGCCAGCAGCCCCAGGACAGGGATCGTCACTGAAGCTTTCTTT. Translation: CASSPRTGIVTEAFF.

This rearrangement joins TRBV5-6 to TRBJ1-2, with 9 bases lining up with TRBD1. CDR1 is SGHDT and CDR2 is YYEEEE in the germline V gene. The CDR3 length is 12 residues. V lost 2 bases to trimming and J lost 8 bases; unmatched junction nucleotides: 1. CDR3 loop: CASSFGTGGYTF. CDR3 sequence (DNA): TGTGCCAGCAGCTTCGGGACAGGGGGCTACACCTTC.

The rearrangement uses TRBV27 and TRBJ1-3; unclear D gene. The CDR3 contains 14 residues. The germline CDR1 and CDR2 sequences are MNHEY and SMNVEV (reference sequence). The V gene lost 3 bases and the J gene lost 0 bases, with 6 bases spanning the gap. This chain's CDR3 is CASSFASSGNTIYF. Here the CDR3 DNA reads TGTGCCAGCAGTTTCGCCAGCTCTGGAAACACCATATATTTT.